The source of this TCR beta chain is a study of CD8 T cells in ankylosing spondylitis. This clonotype has just a few counts. Its antigen remains unidentified. Study outcomes and limitations: It appeared that ankylosing spondylitis blood was characterized by a TCR beta motif of under ten highly homologous variants.

Trimming pared 6 bases from V and 5 bases from J, leaving 13 bases between. The CDR3 totals 14 residues. Germline values: CDR1 MNHNS, CDR2 SASEGT. TCRdb analysed the 5' RACE reads with MiXCR anew, one entry per CDR3 protein. Here the sample spans over 400,000 distinct CDR3 sequences, about 24% being singletons. The sequenced sample was blood, either unsorted or a sorted T cell fraction (not recorded which). This clonotype was obtained from a male donor with ankylosing spondylitis. V and J are TRBV6-1 and TRBJ2-2; possible D gene TRBD1, 6 bases. CDR3 amino acids: CASRDGQNTGELFF. CDR3 DNA sequence: TGTGCCAGCAGGGACGGACAGAATACCGGGGAGCTGTTTTTT.